The present T cell receptor beta chain was sequenced within a study of regulatory T cells in long-lasting Graves disease. Across the whole study: Persistent Graves' disease denoted over 5 years of antithyroid drugs plus positive TSH receptor antibodies.

Specified time point: persistent/refractory GD, antithyroid drugs over 5 years with positive TRAb. The TCR library used RNA extracted from PBMCs. Construction of the TCR beta libraries employed iRepertoire HTBI primers in conjunction with Arm-PCR of CDR3 regions. TCRdb reanalysed the multiplex PCR reads using MiXCR and keeps one entry per CDR3 protein. The data contain about 450,000 distinct CDR3 sequences, roughly a quarter of them seen just once; the ten biggest clones take up about a quarter. This TCR was sampled from a female donor with Graves disease. The specimen comprised peripheral blood mononuclear cells (PBMCs), sampled when the disease was refractory, from a patient treated with antithyroid drugs.

The CDR3 loop is CASSLQSGTKVSYNEQFF. The DNA of the CDR3 is TGTGCCAGCAGCCTCCAAAGCGGGACTAAAGTCTCCTACAATGAGCAGTTCTTC. The chain links TRBV9 to TRBJ2-1; 7 bases match TRBD2. J lost 0 bases, V lost 4 bases, and 13 bases had no gene match. The CDR3 has 18 amino acids. Per the germline V gene, CDR1 is SGDLS and CDR2 is YYNGEE.